The present T cell receptor beta chain was sequenced within a study of T cells in narcolepsy. Sequencing used immunoSEQ multiplex PCR; TCRdb keeps in-frame clones, though not all of them. The profile shows more than 20,000 clones, roughly nine tenths of them singletons. This clone was detected only once. Trimming took off 1 base at V and 8 bases at J, with 6 bases between the two ends. CDR1 SGHTA and CDR2 FQGTGA come from the germline V gene. The CDR3 contains 12 residues. The chain couples TRBV7-3 to TRBJ2-1; D gene uncertain. The sequenced sample consisted of CD45RA- memory CD4+ T cells from PBMCs. This clonotype was sampled from a human donor with narcolepsy. The DNA of the CDR3 is TGTGCCAGCAGCTTAAACCAAGATGAGCAGTTCTTC. As protein: CASSLNQDEQFF.